A single sample gave rise to the 26 T cell receptor beta chains below, sequenced in a study of CD8+CD57+ T cells in acquired aplastic anemia. Researchers used genomic DNA as the template to profile TCR beta VDJ and CDR3. TCRdb ran MiXCR on the reads and lists one entry per CDR3 protein. The sample lists some 180,000 distinct CDR3 sequences, under 55% occurring once. Sequencing was done on a sample of sorted CD4+, CD8+, or CD8+CD57+ T cells (not recorded which) from PBMCs. Every receptor here comes from a human donor in good health.

This clonotype was seen a handful of times. The chain combines TRBV15 with TRBJ1-3; D unclear. This CDR3 is built from 16 residues. Germline assignment: CDR1 LNHNV and CDR2 YYDKDF (reference sequence). Trimming removed 3 bases at V and 0 bases at J, with 12 bases between. The CDR3 DNA is TGTGCCACCAGCAGGCCGAGGATTGACTCTGGAAACACCATATATTTT. Translating gives CATSRPRIDSGNTIYF.

This clonotype has ten or more counts. This chain connects TRBV11-2 to TRBJ2-3; TRBD2 matches 9 bases. After removal of 0 bases from V and 4 bases from J, the junction contained 5 bases not matched to a gene. There are 16 residues in the CDR3. Germline lookup yields CDR1 SGHAT and CDR2 FQNNGV. The CDR3, as DNA: TGTGCCAGCAGCTTAGAACGGGGCGGGAGGGCAGATACGCAGTATTTT. It is translated as CASSLERGGRADTQYF.

Worth noting for this clonotype: Lacking the conserved final phenylalanine or tryptophan, this CDR3 likely reflects a read error. The chain recombines TRBV19 with TRBJ2-3, with D possibly being TRBD1 (5 bases). V gave up 4 bases and J gave up 5 bases, with 10 bases separating them. Germline V lookup: CDR1 LNHDA, CDR2 SQIVND (reference sequence). CDR3 size: 13 residues. CDR3 loop: CASSKGVGDTQYS. The CDR3 bases are TGTGCCAGTAGTAAAGGGGTGGGAGATACGCAGTATTCT.

The chain employs TRBV30 and TRBJ2-7, with 15 bases identical to TRBD2. The CDR3 is 14 residues long. After removal of 3 bases from V and 9 bases from J, the junction contained 6 bases not matched to a gene. Germline CDR1 GTSNPN, CDR2 SVGIG (reference sequence). CDR3 in amino acids: CAWRGTSGRKGQYF. CDR3 nucleotides: TGTGCCTGGAGGGGGACTAGCGGGAGGAAAGGGCAGTACTTC.

This chain uses TRBV15 with TRBJ1-6; D is possibly TRBD1 (5 bases). V was shortened by 0 bases and J by 19 bases, with 19 bases between the two germline ends. Germline CDR1 LNHNV, CDR2 YYDKDF (reference sequence). The CDR3 has 14 amino acids. CDR3 sequence (DNA): TGTGCCACCAGCAGAGACGGGGGGAATTCACCCCCTCACTTT. Translated, it gives CATSRDGGNSPPHF.

This chain links TRBV11-1 with TRBJ1-1, with TRBD1 as a possible D gene (6 bases). The CDR3 sequence is 16 residues long. Per the germline V gene, CDR1 is SGHAT and CDR2 is FQDESV (reference sequence). V was pared by 6 bases and J by 0 bases, with 17 bases between. For the CDR3, the DNA is TGTGCCAGCAGTCGTAGCAGGGGCAGAATGAACACTGAAGCTTTCTTT. It is translated as CASSRSRGRMNTEAFF.

Ten or more counts support this clonotype. This chain joins TRBV7-9 and TRBJ1-1; maybe TRBD1 (6 bases). Germline V gives CDR1 SEHNR, CDR2 FQNEAQ (reference sequence). Trimming pared 4 bases from V and 4 bases from J, leaving 10 bases between. The CDR3 covers 13 residues. CDR3 protein: CASSSGQPTEAFF. In DNA form, the CDR3 reads TGTGCCAGCAGCTCTGGACAGCCCACTGAAGCTTTCTTT.

In its sample, this clonotype was seen many times. The rearrangement links TRBV7-9 to TRBJ1-2; D not resolved. CDR1 and CDR2 (germline): SEHNR, FQNEAQ (reference sequence). Trimming pared 0 bases from V and 5 bases from J, leaving 13 bases between. The CDR3 extends over 15 amino acids. The DNA for the CDR3 is TGTGCCAGCAGCTTAGCCCAAAATCCCTCGTATGGCTACACCTTC. This translates into CASSLAQNPSYGYTF. Looking up the rest from reference TRBV7-9 and TRBJ1-2 gives the full variable domain: DTGVSQNPRHKITKRGQNVTFRCDPISEHNRLYWYRQTLGQGPEFLTYFQNEAQLEKSRLLSDRFSAERPKGSFSTLEIQRTEQGDSAMYLCASSLAQNPSYGYTFGSGTRLTVV.

This chain uses TRBV11-1 with TRBJ1-5; tentative D call: TRBD1 (6 bases). This CDR3 spans 17 amino acids. V shed 6 bases and J shed 5 bases, with 23 bases lying between them. Per the germline V gene, CDR1 is SGHAT and CDR2 is FQDESV (reference sequence). This chain's CDR3 is CASRFWPSGHRHQPQHF. The CDR3 DNA is TGTGCCAGCAGATTCTGGCCCTCGGGACATCGACATCAGCCCCAGCATTTT.

This clonotype was seen ten or more times. This rearrangement joins TRBV19 to TRBJ2-2; no clear D. V was shortened by 5 bases and J by 3 bases, with 7 bases between the two germline ends. Germline loops: CDR1 LNHDA, CDR2 SQIVND (reference sequence). The CDR3 is made up of 13 amino acids. The CDR3 region is CASSSAYTGELFF. The DNA for the CDR3 is TGTGCCAGTAGTTCCGCCTACACCGGGGAGCTGTTTTTT.

The V gene is TRBV25-1, the J gene TRBJ2-5; 7 nucleotides line up with TRBD1. J was trimmed by 4 bases and V by 4 bases; bases with no gene match: 9. The germline V gene has CDR1 MGHDK and CDR2 SYGVNS. The length of the CDR3 is 15 residues. This chain's CDR3 is CASSAATGLGETQYF. DNA of the CDR3: TGTGCCAGCAGTGCCGCGACAGGGTTGGGAGAGACCCAGTACTTC.

Regarding this clonotype: The CDR3 does not close with the conserved phenylalanine or tryptophan, likely indicating a read error. The V call is TRBV2, the J call TRBJ2-3; 11 positions match TRBD2. The CDR3 loop spans 15 amino acids. Germline V gives CDR1 SNHLY, CDR2 FYNNEI. V lost 8 bases to trimming and J lost 0 bases; unmatched junction nucleotides: 4. CDR3 amino acids: CASLGLAASTDTQYL. CDR3 nucleotide sequence: TGTGCCAGCCTGGGACTAGCGGCTAGCACAGATACGCAGTATCTT.

This chain connects TRBV5-5 to TRBJ2-7; D tentatively fits TRBD1 or TRBD2 (5 bases each). The CDR3 is made up of 13 amino acids. Deletions cut 3 bases from V and 6 bases from J, with 13 bases between. Germline lookup yields CDR1 SGHKS and CDR2 YYEKEE (reference sequence). Here the CDR3 DNA reads TGTGCCAGCAGCTGGGGACCGTCGGGCGAGCAGTACTTC. This sequence encodes CASSWGPSGEQYF.

The chain has TRBV5-1 and TRBJ2-3; D call uncertain. From germline, CDR1 is SGHRS and CDR2 YFSETQ. The CDR3 covers 14 residues. Trimming shortened V by 0 bases and J by 6 bases, and 11 bases separated the two germline ends. The CDR3 region is CASSLAGLGDTQYF. The CDR3 DNA reads TGCGCCAGCAGCTTGGCCGGTTTGGGGGATACGCAGTATTTT.

This clonotype was observed a single time. The chain is built from TRBV19 and TRBJ2-6; D is uncertain. V was shortened by 8 bases and J by 0 bases, with 8 bases between the two germline ends. The CDR3 contains 14 residues. Per the germline V gene, CDR1 is LNHDA and CDR2 is SQIVND (reference sequence). The CDR3 region has the DNA TGTGCCAGTCTGAGTCGCTCTGGGGCCAACGTCCTGACTTTC. Protein: CASLSRSGANVLTF.

At least ten counts were recorded for this clonotype. The rearrangement joins TRBV5-1 to TRBJ1-1; no firm D call. Germline CDR1 and CDR2: SGHRS and YFSETQ. CDR3 length equals 15 residues. Trimming stripped 2 bases from V and 4 bases from J, with 15 bases between. Here the CDR3 reads CASSLARPTGTEAFF. The CDR3 DNA sequence: TGCGCCAGCAGCTTAGCCCGTCCGACGGGCACTGAAGCTTTCTTT.

This clonotype showed up many times. This chain links TRBV7-2 with TRBJ2-5, with 9 bases identical to TRBD2. CDR3 length: 16 residues. J was trimmed by 2 bases and V by 0 bases; bases with no gene match: 4. CDR1 is SGHTA and CDR2 is FQGNSA in the germline V gene. CDR3 bases: TGTGCCAGCAGCTTAGCTATGACTAGCGGACAAGAGACCCAGTACTTC. Translation: CASSLAMTSGQETQYF.

This clonotype was picked up a small number of times. Just one base apart from a much larger clone, this may be a read error. Likely a read error: the CDR3 ends without its conserved phenylalanine or tryptophan. The chain recombines TRBV20-1 with TRBJ2-7; D could derive from TRBD1 or TRBD2 (5 bases each). Trimming removed 6 bases at V and 2 bases at J, with 14 bases between. There are 13 residues in the CDR3. Germline V gene lookup returns CDR1 DFQATT and CDR2 SNEGSKA (reference sequence). CDR3 amino acids: CSASSGAPYEQYL. The CDR3 DNA reads as TGCAGTGCCAGTTCCGGGGCCCCCTACGAGCAGTACCTC.

This clonotype was found many times. The J gene is TRBJ2-7, the V gene TRBV6-5, with 10 bases matching TRBD2. The germline gives CDR1 MNHEY, CDR2 SVGAGI. This CDR3 has 16 residues. V shed 0 bases, J shed 1 base, and the junction held 3 bases outside the gene matches. CDR3 nucleotides: TGTGCCAGCAGTTACTCGAAGCGGGAGGGTTCCTACGAGCAGTACTTC. Translated: CASSYSKREGSYEQYF.

The chain recombines TRBV20-1 with TRBJ2-5, with 9 bases lining up with TRBD1. CDR3 length equals 13 residues. With 6 bases clipped from V and 5 bases from J, the junction kept 7 bases outside the gene matches. Germline V gene lookup returns CDR1 DFQATT and CDR2 SNEGSKA (reference sequence). CDR3 nucleotide sequence: TGCAGTGCAAAGGGACAGGGTGAGGAGACCCAGTACTTC. Amino acid sequence: CSAKGQGEETQYF.

This rearrangement joins TRBV2 to TRBJ2-5, with TRBD1 matching 8 bases. CDR3 length: 14 amino acids. CDR1 and CDR2 (germline): SNHLY, FYNNEI. V lost 5 bases to trimming and J lost 9 bases; unmatched junction nucleotides: 11. As DNA, the CDR3 is TGTGCCAGCAGTCCTGGACAGGGTATCCAGCCCCAGTACTTC. Its translation is CASSPGQGIQPQYF.

J is TRBJ2-3 and V is TRBV7-2; D call uncertain. Between the trimmed V and J ends, which lost 6 bases and 5 bases, there was a span of 9 bases. The CDR3 is 12 residues long. CDR1 is SGHTA and CDR2 is FQGNSA in the germline V gene. CDR3 sequence reads: CASSFMGDTQYF. The DNA of the CDR3 is TGTGCCAGCAGTTTTATGGGAGATACGCAGTATTTT. Using reference TRBV7-2 and TRBJ2-3 for the parts outside the CDR3, the full variable domain is GAGVSQSPSNKVTEKGKDVELRCDPISGHTALYWYRQSLGQGLEFLIYFQGNSAPDKSGLPSDRFSAERTGGSVSTLTIQRTQQEDSAVYLCASSFMGDTQYFGPGTRLTVL.

This CDR3 reads CASTSGQSVEAFF. In DNA, the CDR3 is TGTGCCAGCACTTCGGGGCAGAGCGTAGAAGCTTTCTTT. This chain joins TRBV28 and TRBJ1-1, with a tentative D call TRBD1 (5 bases). CDR1 and CDR2 from the germline V gene are MDHEN and SYDVKM. The CDR3 extends over 13 amino acids. V lost 7 bases and J lost 8, with 17 bases in between.

This clonotype was picked up many times. V usage is TRBV7-2 and J usage is TRBJ2-7, with 12 bases identical to TRBD2. Trimming at V came to 6 bases and at J to 0 bases, leaving 0 bases not matched to a gene. This CDR3 comprises 14 residues. Germline CDR1 SGHTA, CDR2 FQGNSA. CDR3 bases: TGTGCCAGCAGGACTAGCGGGAGCTCCTACGAGCAGTACTTC. Its protein product is CASRTSGSSYEQYF.

In its sample, this clonotype was seen many times. The chain combines TRBV3-1 with TRBJ2-7; TRBD1 matches at 9 bases. The germline V gene encodes CDR1 LGHDT and CDR2 YNNKEL (reference sequence). V was pared by 6 bases and J by 5 bases, with 2 bases of the junction left unmatched. CDR3 length: 12 residues. The CDR3 loop reads CASSRTGDEQYF. The CDR3 bases are TGTGCCAGCAGTCGGACAGGGGACGAGCAGTACTTC.

This clonotype came up many times. This sequence joins TRBV15 and TRBJ1-5; no clear D. Germline assignment: CDR1 LNHNV and CDR2 YYDKDF (reference sequence). The CDR3 has 13 amino acids. V lost 4 bases and J 0 bases, leaving 4 bases between the germline ends. CDR3 residues: CATSINSNQPQHF. CDR3 nucleotide sequence: TGTGCCACCAGCATTAATAGCAATCAGCCCCAGCATTTT.